Detailed here is one T cell receptor beta chain. What it recognizes is unknown. The method was immunoSEQ multiplex PCR; TCRdb's version includes in-frame clones alone and lacks a portion of them. This sample carries 150,000 to 160,000 clones, approximately 86% of them seen once, and the ten largest clones take 20% to 25%. This CDR3 region has 17 residues. J lost 5 bases, V lost 4 bases, and 17 bases had no gene match. Germline loops: CDR1 LNHDA, CDR2 SQIVND (reference sequence). This entry belongs to a study of cytomegalovirus exposure and HLA in healthy donors. Overall study findings and caveats: High specificity and sensitivity for cytomegalovirus status were reported for the classifier.

The source of this sequence is a man between 18 and 29 years old in good health and CMV-seropositive. V and J are TRBV19 and TRBJ2-7; 7 positions match TRBD1. The sample consisted of PBMCs. CDR3 DNA sequence: TGTGCCAGTAGTAGGGGCGGCAGGGGGACCTTAGTGGACGAGCAGTACTTC. It codes for CASSRGGRGTLVDEQYF. Full variable domain (outside the CDR3, taken from reference TRBV19 and TRBJ2-7): DGGITQSPKYLFRKEGQNVTLSCEQNLNHDAMYWYRQDPGQGLRLIYYSQIVNDFQKGDIAEGYSVSREKKESFPLTVTSAQKNPTAFYLCASSRGGRGTLVDEQYFGPGTRLTVT.